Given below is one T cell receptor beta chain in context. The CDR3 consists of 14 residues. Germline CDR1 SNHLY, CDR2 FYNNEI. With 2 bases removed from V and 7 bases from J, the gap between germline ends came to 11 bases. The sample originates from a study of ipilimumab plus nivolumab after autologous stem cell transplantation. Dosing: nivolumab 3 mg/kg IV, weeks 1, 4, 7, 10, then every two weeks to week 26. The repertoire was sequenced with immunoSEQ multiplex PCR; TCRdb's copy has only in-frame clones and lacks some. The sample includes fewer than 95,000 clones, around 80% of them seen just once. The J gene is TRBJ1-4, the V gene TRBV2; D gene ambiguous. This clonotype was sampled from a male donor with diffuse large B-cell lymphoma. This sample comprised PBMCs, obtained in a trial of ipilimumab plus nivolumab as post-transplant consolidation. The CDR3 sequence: CASSEFQAGEKLFF. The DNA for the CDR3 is TGTGCCAGCAGTGAATTCCAGGCCGGTGAAAAACTGTTTTTT.